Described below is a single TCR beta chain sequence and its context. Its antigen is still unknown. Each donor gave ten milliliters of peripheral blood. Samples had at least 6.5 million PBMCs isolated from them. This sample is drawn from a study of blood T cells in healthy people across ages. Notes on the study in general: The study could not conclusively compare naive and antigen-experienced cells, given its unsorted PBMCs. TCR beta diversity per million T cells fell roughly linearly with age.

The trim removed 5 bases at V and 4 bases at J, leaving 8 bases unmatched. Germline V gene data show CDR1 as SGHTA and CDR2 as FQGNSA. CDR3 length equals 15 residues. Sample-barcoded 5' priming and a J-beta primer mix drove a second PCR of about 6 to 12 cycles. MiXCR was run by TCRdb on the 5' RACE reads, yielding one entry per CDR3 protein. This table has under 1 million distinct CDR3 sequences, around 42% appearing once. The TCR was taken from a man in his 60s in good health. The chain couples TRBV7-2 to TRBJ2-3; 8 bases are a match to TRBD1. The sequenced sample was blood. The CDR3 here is CASSTRTGWADTQYF. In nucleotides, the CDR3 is TGTGCCAGCAGCACCCGGACAGGGTGGGCAGATACGCAGTATTTT.